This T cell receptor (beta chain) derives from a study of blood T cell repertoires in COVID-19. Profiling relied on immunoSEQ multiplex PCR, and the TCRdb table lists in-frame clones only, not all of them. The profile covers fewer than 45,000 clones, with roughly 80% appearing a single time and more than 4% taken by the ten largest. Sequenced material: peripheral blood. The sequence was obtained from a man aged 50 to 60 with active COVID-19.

The CDR3 coding sequence is TGTGCCAGCAGTGGACAGTTGAGCTCCTACAATGAGCAGTTCTTC. It encodes CASSGQLSSYNEQFF. V gene TRBV2 combines with J gene TRBJ2-1; D is possibly TRBD1 (5 bases). Trimming cost V 4 bases and J 0 bases, with 10 bases left between them. CDR3 length: 15 amino acids. CDR1 and CDR2 (germline): SNHLY, FYNNEI.